What follows describes a single T cell receptor beta chain. What it binds is unknown. Naivety among CD8 cells was defined by CD45RO negativity and positive CCR7 selection, thereby excluding terminally differentiated effector memory CD45RA+ cells. Germline CDR1 reads MNHNS; CDR2 reads SASEGT. Germline trimming cut 4 bases from V and 3 bases from J; bases unmatched to any gene: 10. CDR3 length: 17 residues. This sample is part of a study of shared clonotypes between healthy human individuals. Study-level background: A couple of female and a few male donors aged 18 to 49 were enrolled. Study-wide points: Sampling covered nothing but blood. Tissue TCR repertoires likely differ from those found in blood.

Method: immunoSEQ multiplex PCR; TCRdb's copy keeps in-frame clones and lacks some. The sample includes about 680,000 clones, around 92% seen only once; the top ten take roughly 22%. The receptor was isolated from a man aged 25-40 years in good health. Sequencing was performed on naive CD8+ T cells sorted from blood. The chain combines TRBV6-1 with TRBJ2-2; 8 bases line up with TRBD1. The CDR3 coding sequence is TGTGCCAGCAGTGGGCAGAGCAGGGGGCGGTACACCGGGGAGCTGTTTTTT. Translated, it gives CASSGQSRGRYTGELFF.